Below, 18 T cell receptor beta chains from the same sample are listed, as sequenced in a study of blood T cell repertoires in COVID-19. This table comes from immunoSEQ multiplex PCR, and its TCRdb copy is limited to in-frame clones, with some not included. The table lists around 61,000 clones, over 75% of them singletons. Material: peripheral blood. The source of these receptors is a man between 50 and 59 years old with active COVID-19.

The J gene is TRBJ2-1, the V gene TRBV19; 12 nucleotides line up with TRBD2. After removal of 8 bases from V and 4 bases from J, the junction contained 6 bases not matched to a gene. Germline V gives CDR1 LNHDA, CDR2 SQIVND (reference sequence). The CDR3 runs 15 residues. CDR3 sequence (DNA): TGTGCCAGTCGACTAGCGGGAGAAAGTTACAATGAGCAGTTCTTC. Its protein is CASRLAGESYNEQFF.

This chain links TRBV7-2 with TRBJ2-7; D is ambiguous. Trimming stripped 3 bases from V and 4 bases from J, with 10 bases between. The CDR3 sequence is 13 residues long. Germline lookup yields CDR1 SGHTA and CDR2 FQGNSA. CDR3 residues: CASSFSYLYEQYF. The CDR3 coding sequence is TGTGCCAGCAGCTTCTCATACCTATACGAGCAGTACTTC.

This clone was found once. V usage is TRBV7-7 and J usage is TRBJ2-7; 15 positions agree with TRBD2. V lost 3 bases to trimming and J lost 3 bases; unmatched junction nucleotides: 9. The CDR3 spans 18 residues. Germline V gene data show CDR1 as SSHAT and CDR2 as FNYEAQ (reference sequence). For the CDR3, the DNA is TGTGCCAGCAGCTTTGGGGGGACTAGCGGGAGGAAAGGCTACGAGCAGTACTTC. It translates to CASSFGGTSGRKGYEQYF.

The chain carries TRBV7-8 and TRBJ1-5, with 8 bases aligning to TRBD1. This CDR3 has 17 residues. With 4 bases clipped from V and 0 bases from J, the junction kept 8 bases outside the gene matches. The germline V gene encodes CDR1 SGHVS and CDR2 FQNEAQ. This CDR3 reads CASSSDRAGGSNQPQHF. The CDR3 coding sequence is TGTGCCAGCAGCTCGGACAGGGCGGGCGGTAGCAATCAGCCCCAGCATTTT.

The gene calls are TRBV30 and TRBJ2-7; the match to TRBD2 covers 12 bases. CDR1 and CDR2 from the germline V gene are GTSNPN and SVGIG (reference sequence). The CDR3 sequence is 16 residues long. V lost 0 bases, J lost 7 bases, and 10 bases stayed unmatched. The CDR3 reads CAWSVPSSGRADEQYF. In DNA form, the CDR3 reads TGTGCCTGGAGTGTCCCATCTAGCGGGAGGGCCGATGAGCAGTACTTC.

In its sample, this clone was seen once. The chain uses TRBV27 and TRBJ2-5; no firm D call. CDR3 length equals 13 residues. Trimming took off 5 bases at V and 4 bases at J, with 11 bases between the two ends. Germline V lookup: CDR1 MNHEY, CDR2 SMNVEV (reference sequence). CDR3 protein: CASSLRFGETQYF. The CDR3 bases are TGTGCCAGCAGTCTCCGTTTCGGAGAGACCCAGTACTTC.

The CDR3 coding sequence is TGTGCCAGCAGTTACTCTAGACAGAGGAACACTGAAGCTTTCTTT. Amino acids: CASSYSRQRNTEAFF. The chain carries TRBV6-5 and TRBJ1-1; TRBD1 is a possible D gene (5 bases). With 0 bases removed from V and 1 base from J, the gap between germline ends came to 9 bases. Germline CDR1 reads MNHEY; CDR2 reads SVGAGI. The CDR3 spans 15 residues.

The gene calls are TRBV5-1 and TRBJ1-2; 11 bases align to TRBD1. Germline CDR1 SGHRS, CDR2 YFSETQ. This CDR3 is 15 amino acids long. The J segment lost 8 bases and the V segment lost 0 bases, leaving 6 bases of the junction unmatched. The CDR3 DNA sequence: TGCGCCAGCAGCTTGGTAGGACAGGGGGCGGACGGCTACACCTTC. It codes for CASSLVGQGADGYTF.

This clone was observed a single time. CDR3 amino acids: CASSIARTSDYNEQFF. The CDR3, as DNA: TGTGCCAGTAGTATAGCTCGGACTAGCGATTACAATGAGCAGTTCTTC. The gene calls are TRBV19 and TRBJ2-1; 9 nucleotides line up with TRBD2. CDR3 length equals 16 residues. CDR1 and CDR2 (germline): LNHDA, SQIVND (reference sequence). V dropped 1 base and J dropped 4; count of bases not matched to a gene: 5.

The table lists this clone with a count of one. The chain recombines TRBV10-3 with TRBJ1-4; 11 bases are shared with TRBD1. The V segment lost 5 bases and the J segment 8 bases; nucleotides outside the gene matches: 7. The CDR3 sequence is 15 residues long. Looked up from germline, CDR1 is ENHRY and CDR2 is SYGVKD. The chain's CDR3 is CAISRGGQGDEKLFF. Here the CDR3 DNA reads TGTGCCATCAGTCGGGGGGGACAGGGGGACGAAAAACTGTTTTTT.

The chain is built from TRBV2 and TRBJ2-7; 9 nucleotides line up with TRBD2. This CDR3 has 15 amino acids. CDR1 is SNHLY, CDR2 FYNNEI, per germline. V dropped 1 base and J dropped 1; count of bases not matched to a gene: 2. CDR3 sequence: CASSEVLAGSYEQYF. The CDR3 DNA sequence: TGTGCCAGCAGTGAAGTCCTAGCGGGGTCCTACGAGCAGTACTTC.

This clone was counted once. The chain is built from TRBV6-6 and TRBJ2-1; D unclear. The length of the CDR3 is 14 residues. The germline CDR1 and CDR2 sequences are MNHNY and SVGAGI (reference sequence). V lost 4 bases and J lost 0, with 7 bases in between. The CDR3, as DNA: TGTGCCAGCAGTTCGATCAGCTCCTACAATGAGCAGTTCTTC. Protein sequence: CASSSISSYNEQFF.

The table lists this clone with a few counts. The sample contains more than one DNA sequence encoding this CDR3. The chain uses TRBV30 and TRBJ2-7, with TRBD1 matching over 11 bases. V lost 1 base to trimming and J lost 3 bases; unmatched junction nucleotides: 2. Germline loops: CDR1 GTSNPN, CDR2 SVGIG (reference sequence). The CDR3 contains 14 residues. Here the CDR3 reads CAWSAGTGGYEQYF. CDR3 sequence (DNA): TGTGCCTGGAGTGCGGGGACAGGGGGCTACGAGCAGTACTTC.

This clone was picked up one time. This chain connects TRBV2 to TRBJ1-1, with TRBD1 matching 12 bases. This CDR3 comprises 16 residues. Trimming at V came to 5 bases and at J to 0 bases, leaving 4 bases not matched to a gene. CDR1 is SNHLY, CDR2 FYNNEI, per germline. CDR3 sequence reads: CASSRDRGPMNTEAFF. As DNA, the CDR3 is TGTGCCAGCAGTAGGGACAGGGGGCCCATGAACACTGAAGCTTTCTTT.

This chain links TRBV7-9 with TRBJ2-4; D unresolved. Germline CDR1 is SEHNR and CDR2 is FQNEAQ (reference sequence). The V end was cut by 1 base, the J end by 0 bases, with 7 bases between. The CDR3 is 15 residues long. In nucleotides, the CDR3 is TGTGCCAGCAGCTTAGGTGACACAGCCAAAAACATTCAGTACTTC. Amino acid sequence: CASSLGDTAKNIQYF. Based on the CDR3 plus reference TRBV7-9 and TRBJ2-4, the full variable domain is DTGVSQNPRHKITKRGQNVTFRCDPISEHNRLYWYRQTLGQGPEFLTYFQNEAQLEKSRLLSDRFSAERPKGSFSTLEIQRTEQGDSAMYLCASSLGDTAKNIQYFGAGTRLSVL.

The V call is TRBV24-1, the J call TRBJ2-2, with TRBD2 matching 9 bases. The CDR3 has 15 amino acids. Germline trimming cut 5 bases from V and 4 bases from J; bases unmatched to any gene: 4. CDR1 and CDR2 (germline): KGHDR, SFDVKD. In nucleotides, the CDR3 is TGTGCCACCAGTGCAGCGGGAGGAACCACCGGGGAGCTGTTTTTT. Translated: CATSAAGGTTGELFF.

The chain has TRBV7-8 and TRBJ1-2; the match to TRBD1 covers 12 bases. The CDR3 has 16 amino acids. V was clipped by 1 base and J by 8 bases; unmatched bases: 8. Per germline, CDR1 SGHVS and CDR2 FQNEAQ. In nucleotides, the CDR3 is TGTGCCAGCAGCTTAGTCGGGACAGGGGGCGCCTGGGGCTACACCTTC. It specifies CASSLVGTGGAWGYTF. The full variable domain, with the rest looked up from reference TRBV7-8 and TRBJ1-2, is GAGVSQSPRYKVAKRGQDVALRCDPISGHVSLFWYQQALGQGPEFLTYFQNEAQLDKSGLPSDRFFAERPEGSVSTLKIQRTQQEDSAVYLCASSLVGTGGAWGYTFGSGTRLTVV.

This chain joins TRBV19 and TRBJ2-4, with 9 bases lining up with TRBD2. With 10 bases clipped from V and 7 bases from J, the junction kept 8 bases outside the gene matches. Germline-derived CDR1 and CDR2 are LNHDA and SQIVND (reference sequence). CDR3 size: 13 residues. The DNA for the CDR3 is TGTGCCACTTTGTTAGCGGGGGCGAACATTCAGTACTTC. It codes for CATLLAGANIQYF.